A selection of T cell receptor beta chains follows, all from one sample in a study of blood T cell repertoires in COVID-19. Libraries were prepared by immunoSEQ multiplex PCR; TCRdb keeps only in-frame clonotypes and omits some of them. The table lists fewer than 90,000 clones, approximately 80% of them singletons. Sample: peripheral blood. Receptor source: a man aged 70-80 years with COVID-19, enrolled during active disease. CDR3s include the opening cysteine and the closing phenylalanine or tryptophan. D genes are given only for firm matches. The size of a clone is reported for some rows only, either as once, few or many, or as a class for expanded clones.

>TRBV10-1|NA|TRBJ2-2|TRBD2
CASSVPPGGGTGELFF
TGCGCCAGCAGTGTTCCCCCCGGGGGGGGAACCGGGGAGCTGTTTTTT
>TRBV15|NA|TRBJ2-7|NA
CATSRDEGQTGGQYF
TGTGCCACCAGCAGAGATGAGGGACAGACCGGGGGGCAGTACTTC
>TRBV5-6|NA|TRBJ1-3|TRBD1
CASSLGPDRAGNTIYF
TGTGCCAGCAGCTTGGGTCCGGACAGGGCTGGAAACACCATATATTTT
>TRBV28|NA|TRBJ2-5|NA
CASSLYSQETQYF
TGTGCCAGCAGTTTATACAGCCAAGAGACCCAGTACTTC
>TRBV4-1|NA|TRBJ1-2|NA
CASSQDSNSLVYTF
TGCGCCAGCAGCCAAGATAGTAACAGCTTAGTCTACACCTTC
>TRBV10-3|NA|TRBJ2-1|TRBD2
CAVGGTSDLNEQFF
TGTGCCGTCGGGGGGACTAGCGATTTGAATGAGCAGTTCTTC
>TRBV7-9|NA|TRBJ1-1|TRBD1
CASSLAGTVAFF
TGTGCCAGCAGCTTAGCCGGGACAGTAGCTTTCTTT
>TRBV5-5|NA|TRBJ1-6|NA
CASSLSQGNSPLHF
TGTGCCAGCAGCTTGTCACAGGGAAATTCACCCCTCCACTTT
>TRBV11-3|few|TRBJ2-5|TRBD2
CASSSQAGGPETQYF
TGTGCCAGCAGCTCGCAAGCGGGGGGGCCGGAGACCCAGTACTTC
>TRBV5-4|NA|TRBJ2-1|TRBD1
CASSLEGFLTGGFF
TGTGCCAGCAGCTTGGAAGGCTTCCTAACAGGGGGGTTCTTC
>TRBV7-9|NA|TRBJ2-1|TRBD2
CASSLGLAGGHGNEQFF
TGTGCCAGCAGCTTGGGACTAGCGGGAGGCCATGGGAATGAGCAGTTCTTC
>TRBV7-9|few|TRBJ2-7|TRBD1
CASSLPSGTGAYEQYF
TGTGCCAGCAGTCTCCCCTCCGGGACAGGGGCCTACGAGCAGTACTTC
>TRBV2|NA|TRBJ1-4|NA
CASSSFTGPSNEKLFF
TGTGCCAGCAGTTCTTTCACAGGGCCGTCTAATGAAAAACTGTTTTTT
>TRBV2|NA|TRBJ1-6|NA
CASSEQGSSPLHF
TGTGCCAGCAGTGAACAGGGAAGTTCACCCCTCCACTTT
>TRBV27|NA|TRBJ2-1|NA
CASSSEGDPSRFF
TGTGCCAGCAGTTCCGAGGGGGATCCTTCCCGATTCTTC
>TRBV5-1|NA|TRBJ1-2|TRBD1
CASSSQQGYYGYTF
TGCGCCAGCAGCTCGCAACAGGGGTACTATGGCTACACCTTC
>TRBV11-3|NA|TRBJ2-5|TRBD2
CASSLLATPETQYF
TGTGCCAGCAGCCTACTAGCGACCCCAGAGACCCAGTACTTC
>TRBV14|few|TRBJ1-1|NA
CASSQSSRTEAFF
TGTGCCAGCAGCCAATCGAGCCGCACTGAAGCTTTCTTT
>TRBV3-1/TRBV3-2|NA|TRBJ1-2|TRBD1
CASYGTGNYGYTF
TGTGCCAGCTACGGGACAGGGAATTATGGCTACACCTTC
>TRBV5-4|NA|TRBJ2-7|TRBD2
CASSLAGLAFYEQYF
TGTGCCAGCAGCTTGGCTGGACTAGCGTTTTACGAGCAGTACTTC
>TRBV7-2|NA|TRBJ2-7|TRBD1
CASSLTPGTGSYEQYF
TGTGCCAGCAGCCTCACCCCCGGGACAGGGTCGTACGAGCAGTACTTC
>TRBV2|NA|TRBJ1-2|NA
CASSSHRDGGYTF
TGTGCCAGCAGTTCCCACAGGGATGGAGGCTACACCTTC
>TRBV6-5|NA|TRBJ1-1|NA
CASSYPGNTEAFF
TGTGCCAGCAGTTACCCCGGGAACACTGAAGCTTTCTTT
>TRBV7-2|few|TRBJ1-1|NA
CASSLGRGLKAFF
TGTGCCAGCAGCTTAGGCCGGGGACTGAAAGCTTTCTTT
>TRBV7-2|NA|TRBJ1-5|TRBD1
CASSPASTGVQPQHF
TGTGCCAGCAGCCCGGCCTCTACAGGGGTTCAGCCCCAGCATTTT
>TRBV10-3|NA|TRBJ1-1|TRBD1
CATRGTGTMNTEAFF
TGTGCCACCCGTGGGACAGGGACGATGAACACTGAAGCTTTCTTT
>TRBV6-5|NA|TRBJ1-2|NA
CASSYGGAYYGYTF
TGTGCCAGCAGTTACGGGGGGGCGTACTATGGCTACACCTTC
>TRBV27|NA|TRBJ2-1|TRBD2
CASSPGLARLENEQFF
TGTGCCAGCAGTCCTGGACTAGCGCGGTTGGAGAATGAGCAGTTCTTC
>TRBV19|NA|TRBJ2-1|TRBD2
CASSTLAGGRDEQFF
TGTGCCAGTAGTACACTAGCGGGAGGAAGAGATGAGCAGTTCTTC
>TRBV4-2|few|TRBJ2-7|TRBD1
CASSRGDRDYEQYF
TGTGCCAGCAGCCGGGGGGACAGGGACTACGAGCAGTACTTC
>TRBV28|NA|TRBJ1-5|NA
CASSLIGPSNQPQHF
TGTGCCAGCAGTTTAATTGGGCCAAGCAATCAGCCCCAGCATTTT
>TRBV6-6|NA|TRBJ1-3|NA
CASTPQYSGNTIYF
TGTGCCAGCACCCCCCAGTACTCTGGAAACACCATATATTTT
>TRBV30|NA|TRBJ2-7|NA
CAWSVQSSYEQYF
TGTGCCTGGAGTGTACAGTCTTCTTACGAGCAGTACTTC
>TRBV7-6|NA|TRBJ2-1|TRBD1
CASSSTGTGNYNEQFF
TGTGCCAGCAGCTCCACAGGGACAGGGAACTACAATGAGCAGTTCTTC
>TRBV28|NA|TRBJ2-3|NA
CASSSPLGDTQYF
TGTGCCAGCAGTTCGCCTCTCGGTGATACGCAGTATTTT
>TRBV25-1|NA|TRBJ1-2|NA
CASSEYGYGYTF
TGTGCCAGCAGTGAATACGGGTATGGCTACACCTTC
>TRBV10-3|NA|TRBJ1-5|NA
CAISDRDNQPQHF
TGTGCCATCAGTGACAGGGACAATCAGCCCCAGCATTTT
>TRBV4-3|NA|TRBJ2-1|TRBD2
CASSQEALAGQTQFF
TGCGCCAGCAGCCAAGAGGCGCTAGCGGGGCAAACACAGTTCTTC
>TRBV7-9|NA|TRBJ1-6|TRBD1
CASSLEGQTYSPLHF
TGTGCCAGCAGCTTAGAGGGACAGACCTATTCACCCCTCCACTTT
>TRBV7-9|NA|TRBJ1-2|TRBD1
CASGTGDNYGYTF
TGTGCCAGCGGGACAGGTGATAACTATGGCTACACCTTC
>TRBV4-2|NA|TRBJ1-6|NA
CASSQDLQYNSPLHF
TGTGCCAGCAGCCAAGATTTACAGTATAATTCACCCCTCCACTTT
>TRBV10-3|once|TRBJ2-7|NA
CAISAKGGGSYEQYF
TGTGCCATCAGTGCTAAGGGGGGGGGATCCTACGAGCAGTACTTC